Below are 19 T cell receptor beta chains sequenced from a single sample in a study of OX40 agonist ivuxolimab in advanced cancers. The library relied on the immunoSEQ multiplex PCR assay. TCRdb's version of the immuneACCESS table is confined to in-frame rearrangements and falls short of the full clone set. An unresolved V gene accounts for under half of the shortfall where checked; the remainder is of unknown origin. The sample data list some 110,000 clones, and roughly 90% of these were observed just once. Clones ranked in the top ten supply 0.7% to 0.85% of the sample. The sequenced sample was CD4+ or CD8+ T cells sorted from blood, obtained in a trial of the OX40 agonist ivuxolimab. The receptors originated from an adult with an advanced solid tumor such as melanoma, head and neck, liver or kidney cancer.

This clone was counted only a few times. CDR3 nucleotide sequence: TGTGCCAGCAGGCAGGGGCATAGCAATCAGCCCCAGCATTTT. Protein: CASRQGHSNQPQHF. This rearrangement joins TRBV2 to TRBJ1-5; TRBD1 is a possible D gene (6 bases). CDR1 is SNHLY, CDR2 FYNNEI, per germline. The CDR3 is 14 residues long. Trimming took off 6 bases at V and 0 bases at J, with 9 bases between the two ends.

V gene TRBV28 combines with J gene TRBJ1-1; weak D call: TRBD1 (5 bases). CDR1 MDHEN and CDR2 SYDVKM come from the germline V gene. Trimming removed 5 bases from V and 0 bases from J, with 13 bases in between. The CDR3 runs 15 residues. The CDR3 sequence is CASSATRGLNTEAFF. The DNA of the CDR3 is TGTGCCAGCAGTGCAACCCGGGGGTTGAACACTGAAGCTTTCTTT.

This sequence joins TRBV2 and TRBJ2-7; 8 bases are shared with TRBD1. From germline, CDR1 is SNHLY and CDR2 FYNNEI. The CDR3 is 14 amino acids. The trim removed 6 bases at V and 2 bases at J, leaving 6 bases unmatched. The CDR3 region has the DNA TGTGCCAGCAGCAGACAGGGGCCCCCCTACGAGCAGTACTTC. Translation gives CASSRQGPPYEQYF.

The V gene is TRBV5-1, the J gene TRBJ1-2; the D is unclear. The V end was cut by 1 base, the J end by 4 bases, with 8 bases between. This CDR3 is 13 amino acids long. Germline CDR1 is SGHRS and CDR2 is YFSETQ. Here the CDR3 reads CASSLSESYGYTF. The DNA for the CDR3 is TGCGCCAGCAGCTTGTCTGAGTCCTATGGCTACACCTTC.

This sequence joins TRBV7-3 and TRBJ2-1; 7 bases agree with TRBD2. The CDR3 runs to 14 residues. CDR1 is SGHTA, CDR2 FQGTGA, per germline. The V segment lost 1 base and the J segment 7 bases; nucleotides outside the gene matches: 4. In DNA, the CDR3 is TGTGCCAGCAGCTTAAGCGGGAGTGGGAATGAGCAGTTCTTC. This sequence encodes CASSLSGSGNEQFF.

The chain links TRBV7-2 to TRBJ2-5; D remains ambiguous. The CDR3 sequence is 13 residues long. Trimming pared 7 bases from V and 1 base from J, leaving 10 bases between. CDR1 and CDR2 (germline): SGHTA, FQGNSA. DNA of the CDR3: TGTGCCAGCAACTCCCGGGCCCAAGAGACCCAGTACTTC. Translated, it gives CASNSRAQETQYF.

J is TRBJ2-3 and V is TRBV19; TRBD1 matches at 9 bases. V shed 1 base, J shed 4 bases, and the junction held 6 bases outside the gene matches. The CDR3 runs 16 residues. Germline values: CDR1 LNHDA, CDR2 SQIVND (reference sequence). The CDR3 reads CASSIGYGTGSDTQYF. CDR3 in DNA: TGTGCCAGTAGTATAGGCTACGGGACAGGGTCAGATACGCAGTATTTT. Full variable domain (rest looked up from reference TRBV19 and TRBJ2-3): DGGITQSPKYLFRKEGQNVTLSCEQNLNHDAMYWYRQDPGQGLRLIYYSQIVNDFQKGDIAEGYSVSREKKESFPLTVTSAQKNPTAFYLCASSIGYGTGSDTQYFGPGTRLTVL.

The rearrangement links TRBV5-5 to TRBJ1-1; possibly TRBD1 for D (6 bases). The CDR3 has 13 amino acids. Germline V gene lookup returns CDR1 SGHKS and CDR2 YYEKEE (reference sequence). V dropped 3 bases and J dropped 4 bases, with 10 bases sitting between them. The CDR3 nucleotides read TGTGCCAGCAGCTCACAGGGTACCACTGAAGCTTTCTTT. Translation gives CASSSQGTTEAFF.

V and J are TRBV2 and TRBJ2-7, with 8 bases identical to TRBD2. Germline V CDR1 and CDR2: SNHLY, FYNNEI. V gave up 11 bases and J gave up 0 bases; unmatched junction bases: 12. This CDR3 region has 15 residues. Here the CDR3 DNA reads TGTGCCGGCTTACGGCGGGAGGACCTCTCCTACGAGCAGTACTTC. It is translated as CAGLRREDLSYEQYF. Variable domain in full (rest from reference TRBV2 and TRBJ2-7): EPEVTQTPSHQVTQMGQEVILRCVPISNHLYFYWYRQILGQKVEFLVSFYNNEISEKSEIFDDQFSVERPDGSNFTLKIRSTKLEDSAMYFCAGLRREDLSYEQYFGPGTRLTVT.

The chain joins TRBV29-1 to TRBJ1-1; D possibly corresponds to TRBD1 (6 bases). The ends were cut back, 7 bases at V and 4 bases at J, with 16 bases in the middle. Germline V gene sequence: CDR1 SQVTM, CDR2 ANQGSEA. The CDR3 runs 13 residues. The chain's CDR3 is CSGGRGASTEAFF. DNA for the CDR3: TGCAGCGGGGGGCGGGGCGCGAGCACTGAAGCTTTCTTT.

The table lists this clone with a count of one. The chain joins TRBV7-8 to TRBJ2-1; 9 bases match TRBD2. Germline assignment: CDR1 SGHVS and CDR2 FQNEAQ. The CDR3 length is 15 residues. V lost 4 bases to trimming and J lost 1 base; unmatched junction nucleotides: 2. The CDR3 DNA reads TGTGCCAGCAGCTACCTAGCGGGATCCTACAATGAGCAGTTCTTC. It translates to CASSYLAGSYNEQFF.

The J gene is TRBJ1-3, the V gene TRBV18; no reliable D call. The CDR3 loop spans 15 amino acids. CDR1 and CDR2 from the germline V gene are KGHSH and LQKENI. Trimming removed 3 bases from V and 0 bases from J, with 9 bases in between. CDR3 residues: CASSPWTDSGNTIYF. For the CDR3, the DNA is TGTGCCAGCTCACCTTGGACGGACTCTGGAAACACCATATATTTT.

This rearrangement joins TRBV7-6 to TRBJ1-3; D unresolved. The V and J ends lost 5 bases and 0 bases respectively, with 14 bases between them. This CDR3 has 16 amino acids. The germline CDR1 and CDR2 sequences are SGHVS and FNYEAQ. The CDR3 protein is CASSLGGRSSGNTIYF. The CDR3 nucleotides read TGTGCCAGCAGCCTGGGAGGGCGGAGCTCTGGAAACACCATATATTTT.

In this sample, this clone turned up a few times. The chain links TRBV6-5 to TRBJ1-2, with D possibly being TRBD1 (5 bases). The V gene lost 6 bases and the J gene lost 3 bases, with 8 bases spanning the gap. Germline V gives CDR1 MNHEY, CDR2 SVGAGI. The length of the CDR3 is 12 residues. DNA of the CDR3: TGTGCCAGCAGGGCAGGGTACTATGGCTACACCTTC. It yields the protein CASRAGYYGYTF.

The chain is built from TRBV9 and TRBJ1-4; perhaps TRBD1 as D (6 bases). This CDR3 spans 15 amino acids. CDR1 is SGDLS and CDR2 is YYNGEE in the germline V gene. Trimming pared 3 bases from V and 4 bases from J, leaving 13 bases between. The DNA for the CDR3 is TGTGCCAGCAGCGCCCAACAGGGTTATAATGAAAAACTGTTTTTT. Translating gives CASSAQQGYNEKLFF.

The chain employs TRBV25-1 and TRBJ2-7; TRBD1 matches 11 bases. CDR3 size: 15 residues. Germline lookup yields CDR1 MGHDK and CDR2 SYGVNS. V shed 3 bases, J shed 2 bases, and the junction held 3 bases outside the gene matches. CDR3 DNA: TGTGCCAGCAGTGATCCGGGACAGGGGGCCTACGAGCAGTACTTC. It yields the protein CASSDPGQGAYEQYF.

The chain links TRBV4-1 to TRBJ2-1; 13 nucleotides align to TRBD2. Per the germline V gene, CDR1 is MGHRA and CDR2 is YSYEKL. This CDR3 is 17 amino acids long. Germline trimming cut 0 bases from V and 3 bases from J; bases unmatched to any gene: 2. CDR3 sequence reads: CASSQDRLAGGYNEQFF. The CDR3 DNA sequence: TGCGCCAGCAGCCAAGATAGACTAGCGGGAGGCTACAATGAGCAGTTCTTC.

V and J are TRBV9 and TRBJ1-4; 7 nucleotides match TRBD1. CDR1 SGDLS and CDR2 YYNGEE come from the germline V gene. After removal of 0 bases from V and 7 bases from J, the junction contained 6 bases not matched to a gene. CDR3 length: 15 amino acids. The CDR3 spells CASSVGGGAFEKLFF. CDR3 nucleotide sequence: TGTGCCAGCAGCGTAGGAGGGGGCGCTTTTGAAAAACTGTTTTTT.

This chain uses TRBV6-1 with TRBJ2-3, with no clear D. Trimming took off 1 base at V and 5 bases at J, with 13 bases between the two ends. Germline CDR1 is MNHNS and CDR2 is SASEGT. This CDR3 is built from 15 residues. CDR3 sequence: CASSEGGNLGDTQYF. DNA of the CDR3: TGTGCCAGCAGTGAAGGAGGCAACCTGGGAGATACGCAGTATTTT.